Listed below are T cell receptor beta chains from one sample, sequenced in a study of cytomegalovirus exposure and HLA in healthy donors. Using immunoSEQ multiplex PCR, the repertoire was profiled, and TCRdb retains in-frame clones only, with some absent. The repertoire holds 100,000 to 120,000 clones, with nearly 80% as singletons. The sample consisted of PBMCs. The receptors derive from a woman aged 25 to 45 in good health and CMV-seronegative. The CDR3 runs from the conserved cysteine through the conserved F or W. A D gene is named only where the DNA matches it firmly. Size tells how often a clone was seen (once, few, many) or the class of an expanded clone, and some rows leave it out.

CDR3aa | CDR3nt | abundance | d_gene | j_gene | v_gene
CASKLAGGAGYEQYF | TGCGCCAGCAAATTGGCAGGGGGCGCGGGGTACGAGCAGTACTTC | . | TRBD1 | TRBJ2-7 | TRBV5-1
CASSQDRSGYGEKLFF | TGCGCCAGCAGCCAAGATCGGTCCGGTTACGGTGAAAAACTGTTTTTT | . | . | TRBJ1-4 | TRBV4-3
CASKEPGDTEAFF | TGTGCCAGCAAGGAGCCGGGGGACACTGAAGCTTTCTTT | few | . | TRBJ1-1 | TRBV2
CASSQPGQGGYGLFF | TGTGCCAGCAGCCAGCCGGGACAGGGTGGGTATGGTCTGTTTTTT | . | TRBD1 | TRBJ1-4 | TRBV4-2
CASSLNSGQGFGEAFF | TGTGCCAGCAGCTTAAATTCGGGACAGGGCTTTGGTGAAGCTTTCTTT | . | TRBD1 | TRBJ1-1 | TRBV7-2
CSVPGQGTTNEKLFF | TGCAGCGTCCCGGGACAGGGAACCACTAATGAAAAACTGTTTTTT | . | TRBD1 | TRBJ1-4 | TRBV29-1
CAARGLGNYGYTF | TGTGCCGCCAGGGGACTAGGAAACTATGGCTACACCTTC | once | . | TRBJ1-2 | TRBV28
CASSQDSGLALYNEQFF | TGTGCCAGCAGCCAAGACTCGGGACTAGCGCTCTACAATGAGCAGTTCTTC | . | TRBD2 | TRBJ2-1 | TRBV14
CASGQGAPFYGYTF | TGTGCCAGCGGACAGGGGGCTCCTTTCTATGGCTACACCTTC | . | TRBD1 | TRBJ1-2 | TRBV27
CASSLAGRNVEKLFF | TGTGCCAGCAGCTTAGCGGGCAGGAACGTCGAAAAACTGTTTTTT | . | . | TRBJ1-4 | TRBV7-9
CASSPTGGRTEAFF | TGTGCCAGCAGCCCTACAGGGGGTCGGACTGAAGCTTTCTTT | many | TRBD1 | TRBJ1-1 | TRBV7-3
CASKNRDYNEQFF | TGTGCCAGCAAAAACAGGGACTACAATGAGCAGTTCTTC | . | . | TRBJ2-1 | TRBV5-6
CASSGGTSEPQRFNEQFF | TGTGCCAGCAGTGGGGGGACTAGCGAACCGCAGAGATTCAATGAGCAGTTCTTC | . | TRBD2 | TRBJ2-1 | TRBV6-1
CASSYSLAGGPDEQFF | TGTGCCAGCAGTTACTCCCTAGCGGGGGGGCCTGATGAGCAGTTCTTC | . | TRBD2 | TRBJ2-1 | TRBV6-5
CACLRAGQGPSSTDTQYF | TGTGCCTGTCTGAGGGCGGGACAGGGTCCCTCTAGCACAGATACGCAGTATTTT | . | TRBD1 | TRBJ2-3 | TRBV30
CASSQDGPGSSSYNEQFF | TGCGCCAGCAGCCAAGATGGCCCAGGCTCCAGCTCCTACAATGAGCAGTTCTTC | . | . | TRBJ2-1 | TRBV4-3
CASRRQGNSNQPQHF | TGTGCCAGCAGGCGACAGGGAAATAGCAATCAGCCCCAGCATTTT | . | TRBD1 | TRBJ1-5 | TRBV28
CASSLGRQSSYNSPLHF | TGTGCCAGCAGCTTAGGGCGACAGAGCTCCTATAATTCACCCCTCCACTTT | . | . | TRBJ1-6 | TRBV7-2
CASSQGGSLNTEAFF | TGCGCCAGCAGCCAAGGTGGCAGTTTGAACACTGAAGCTTTCTTT | . | . | TRBJ1-1 | TRBV4-1
CASSYPGLENNEQFF | TGTGCCAGCAGCTACCCGGGACTAGAGAACAATGAGCAGTTCTTC | . | TRBD2 | TRBJ2-1 | TRBV7-9
CASSEYDRSSYEQYF | TGTGCCAGCAGTGAATACGACAGGAGCTCCTACGAGCAGTACTTC | . | . | TRBJ2-7 | TRBV6-1
CASSVTGQSYNEQFF | TGTGCCAGCAGTGTCACAGGGCAGTCCTACAATGAGCAGTTCTTC | . | . | TRBJ2-1 | TRBV6-4
CASSYSVAAGANVLTF | TGTGCCAGCAGTTACTCCGTAGCGGCTGGGGCCAACGTCCTGACTTTC | few | . | TRBJ2-6 | TRBV6-5
CASSFTSGSYEQYF | TGTGCCAGCAGTTTTACTAGCGGGAGTTACGAGCAGTACTTC | . | TRBD2 | TRBJ2-7 | TRBV27
CASSLASAGWPGYTF | TGTGCCAGCAGCTTAGCGTCCGCAGGGTGGCCTGGCTACACCTTC | few | . | TRBJ1-2 | TRBV7-9
CASSVGGLSYNGQFF | TGTGCCAGCAGCGTAGGGGGACTCTCCTACAATGGGCAGTTCTTC | . | . | TRBJ2-1 | TRBV9
CASSLAGGGYEQYF | TGTGCCAGCAGCTTGGCGGGAGGGGGGTACGAGCAGTACTTC | . | TRBD2 | TRBJ2-7 | TRBV5-4
CASKERQGRTDTQYF | TGTGCCAGCAAGGAAAGACAGGGGCGGACAGATACGCAGTATTTT | . | TRBD1 | TRBJ2-3 | TRBV6-1
CASSQDTGGGMWPQHF | TGCGCCAGCAGCCAAGATACAGGGGGAGGAATGTGGCCCCAGCATTTT | . | TRBD1 | TRBJ1-5 | TRBV4-3
CAISEDRGGNQPQHF | TGTGCCATCAGTGAAGACAGGGGCGGCAATCAGCCCCAGCATTTT | . | TRBD1 | TRBJ1-5 | TRBV10-3
CASSSPKREWDVSWYF | TGTGCCAGCAGTTCGCCTAAACGGGAGTGGGATGTCTCATGGTACTTC | . | . | TRBJ2-5 | TRBV28
CASTPGGFGYTF | TGTGCCAGCACCCCAGGGGGGTTTGGCTACACCTTC | few | TRBD1 | TRBJ1-2 | TRBV28
CASSLVLGEAFF | TGTGCCAGCAGCTTAGTACTAGGTGAAGCTTTCTTT | . | . | TRBJ1-1 | TRBV7-9
CASKGEGGYTF | TGTGCCAGCAAAGGGGAAGGGGGCTACACCTTC | . | . | TRBJ1-2 | TRBV28
CASSRDRVNTIYF | TGTGCCAGCAGTCGAGACAGGGTAAACACCATATATTTT | . | TRBD1 | TRBJ1-3 | TRBV28
CASSATGGLAGGWELFF | TGTGCCAGCTCAGCCACCGGGGGACTAGCGGGAGGCTGGGAGCTGTTTTTT | . | TRBD2 | TRBJ2-2 | TRBV18
CASSLRGHLEKLFF | TGTGCCAGCAGCCTCAGGGGGCATTTGGAAAAACTGTTTTTT | . | TRBD1 | TRBJ1-4 | TRBV5-6
CASSLQRVEQYF | TGTGCCAGCAGCTTACAGCGGGTCGAGCAGTACTTC | . | . | TRBJ2-7 | TRBV7-2
CASSAGTGMGGGTGELFF | TGTGCCAGCAGCGCAGGGACAGGGATGGGAGGGGGCACCGGGGAGCTGTTTTTT | . | TRBD1 | TRBJ2-2 | TRBV9
CASSPSGGLEAFF | TGCGCCAGCAGCCCGTCGGGGGGTCTTGAAGCTTTCTTT | . | . | TRBJ1-1 | TRBV5-1
CASRDAGGYETEAFF | TGTGCCAGCAGAGACGCAGGGGGCTATGAAACTGAAGCTTTCTTT | few | TRBD1 | TRBJ1-1 | TRBV28
CASSLGGVSTDTQYF | TGTGCCAGCAGCTTAGGGGGGGTATCCACAGATACGCAGTATTTT | . | . | TRBJ2-3 | TRBV7-2
CASSPPRTSHTYEQYF | TGTGCCAGCAGCCCTCCGCGGACTAGCCACACCTACGAGCAGTACTTC | few | TRBD2 | TRBJ2-7 | TRBV7-9